One and the same sample provided the 31 T cell receptor beta chains below, sequenced in a study of Tregs in tolerant kidney transplant recipients. Recipients received nonmyeloablative bone marrow transplants from related graft donors, with transient mixed chimerism. Assay: immunoSEQ multiplex PCR; the TCRdb copy retains only in-frame clones and omits some. Here the sample spans tens of thousands of clones, roughly 90% being singletons. The source was CD4+ T cells from blood (PBMCs), collected 24 months after the transplant. These TCRs come from a human patient who received a combined kidney and bone marrow transplant. Some of these T cells may belong to the graft donor.

V usage is TRBV11-3 and J usage is TRBJ2-1, with 8 positions matching TRBD2. There are 14 residues in the CDR3. The junction had 3 bases not matched to a gene; V was cut back by 0 bases and J by 8 bases. In germline, CDR1 is SGHNT, CDR2 YENEEA. The CDR3, as DNA: TGTGCCAGCAGCTTAGAGGTAGCGGGGTATGAGCAGTTCTTC. This gives the protein CASSLEVAGYEQFF.

The CDR3 coding sequence is TGCGCCAGCAGCTTAGGACTAGCGGGGGTGTCCTCCTACAATGAGCAGTTCTTC. It specifies CASSLGLAGVSSYNEQFF. This rearrangement joins TRBV5-1 to TRBJ2-1, with TRBD2 identical over 13 bases. This CDR3 contains 18 residues. The J segment lost 0 bases and the V segment lost 2 bases, leaving 5 bases of the junction unmatched. Germline CDR1 SGHRS, CDR2 YFSETQ.

A word on this clone: Other DNA sequences in the sample encode the same CDR3. The genes are TRBV4-3 and TRBJ1-6; D remains unclear. The ends were cut back, 4 bases at V and 7 bases at J, with 20 bases in the middle. This CDR3 spans 17 amino acids. The germline V gene encodes CDR1 LGHNA and CDR2 YSLEER. The CDR3 nucleotides are TGCGCCAGCAGCCCGACCCCAGGTTCCGGTGGCAATTCACCCCTCCACTTT. It is translated as CASSPTPGSGGNSPLHF.

This clone was seen a few times. The rearrangement links TRBV7-9 to TRBJ2-6; TRBD1 matches 10 bases. Per the germline V gene, CDR1 is SEHNR and CDR2 is FQNEAQ (reference sequence). With V trimmed by 5 bases and J by 1 base, 5 bases remained unmatched. This CDR3 comprises 17 residues. The chain's CDR3 is CASSPGQGRSGANVLTF. The CDR3 region has the DNA TGTGCCAGCAGCCCGGGACAGGGGAGGTCTGGGGCCAACGTCCTGACTTTC.

The chain joins TRBV29-1 to TRBJ1-2, with TRBD1 matching 8 bases. CDR3 length: 13 residues. J gave up 2 bases and V 6 bases, and 5 bases lay outside the gene matches. Germline V gene lookup returns CDR1 SQVTM and CDR2 ANQGSEA. Here the CDR3 reads CSVTGVGNYGYTF. CDR3 coding DNA: TGCAGCGTGACAGGGGTGGGCAACTATGGCTACACCTTC. The full variable domain, completed using reference TRBV29-1 and TRBJ1-2, is SAVISQKPSRDICQRGTSLTIQCQVDSQVTMMFWYRQQPGQSLTLIATANQGSEATYESGFVIDKFPISRPNLTFSTLTVSNMSPEDSSIYLCSVTGVGNYGYTFGSGTRLTVV.

This CDR3 is CASTPQQGISYEQYF. The CDR3, as DNA: TGTGCCAGCACCCCTCAACAGGGAATCTCCTACGAGCAGTACTTC. This chain joins TRBV5-5 and TRBJ2-7; possible D gene TRBD1, 6 bases. Germline lookup yields CDR1 SGHKS and CDR2 YYEKEE (reference sequence). Trimming shortened V by 6 bases and J by 0 bases, and 16 bases separated the two germline ends. This CDR3 spans 15 amino acids.

The J gene is TRBJ2-2, the V gene TRBV5-4; 11 bases fit TRBD2. The V segment lost 4 bases and the J segment 1 base; nucleotides outside the gene matches: 3. CDR1 and CDR2 (germline): SGHNT, YYREEE (reference sequence). CDR3 length equals 16 residues. Here the CDR3 DNA reads TGTGCCAGCAGCCCGGGACTAGCGGAGAACACCGGGGAGCTGTTTTTT. This encodes CASSPGLAENTGELFF. Filled out from reference TRBV5-4 and TRBJ2-2, the complete variable domain reads ETGVTQSPTHLIKTRGQQVTLRCSSQSGHNTVSWYQQALGQGPQFIFQYYREEENGRGNFPPRFSGLQFPNYSSELNVNALELDDSALYLCASSPGLAENTGELFFGEGSRLTVL.

J is TRBJ1-1 and V is TRBV7-2; no clear D gene. CDR1 and CDR2 from the germline V gene are SGHTA and FQGNSA. CDR3 length equals 13 residues. V was clipped by 4 bases and J by 3 bases, with 9 bases between them. CDR3: CASSSRGHTEAFF. CDR3 coding DNA: TGTGCCAGCAGCTCCAGAGGGCACACTGAAGCTTTCTTT.

The chain recombines TRBV30 with TRBJ1-5; D is possibly TRBD1 (6 bases). With 0 bases removed from V and 7 bases from J, the gap between germline ends came to 10 bases. Germline CDR1 GTSNPN, CDR2 SVGIG (reference sequence). This CDR3 is 13 amino acids long. CDR3 residues: CAWSVGGEQPQHF. In nucleotides, the CDR3 is TGTGCCTGGAGTGTAGGGGGGGAGCAGCCCCAGCATTTT.

The chain combines TRBV7-9 with TRBJ2-5, with D unresolved. Trimming removed 5 bases at V and 2 bases at J, with 12 bases between. CDR3 length: 14 amino acids. The germline V gene has CDR1 SEHNR and CDR2 FQNEAQ (reference sequence). CDR3: CASSLRKDQETQYF. The CDR3 coding sequence is TGTGCCAGCAGCCTGAGAAAAGATCAAGAGACCCAGTACTTC.

The chain links TRBV20-1 to TRBJ2-7, with TRBD1 matching 8 bases. This CDR3 has 11 amino acids. The V gene end was trimmed by 5 bases and the J gene end by 4 bases; junction bases not matched to a gene: 1. Germline-derived CDR1 and CDR2 are DFQATT and SNEGSKA (reference sequence). In DNA, the CDR3 is TGCAGTGCTCACAGGGGGTACGAGCAGTACTTC. This translates into CSAHRGYEQYF.

V gene TRBV28 combines with J gene TRBJ1-6; TRBD1 agrees at 8 bases. Per germline, CDR1 MDHEN and CDR2 SYDVKM. The V and J ends lost 4 bases and 3 bases, in that order; junction bases with no gene match: 5. The CDR3 consists of 16 residues. The CDR3 loop is CASSSDRGHYNSPLHF. The CDR3 bases are TGTGCCAGCAGTTCCGACAGGGGACACTATAATTCACCCCTCCACTTT. The full variable domain, rest sourced from reference TRBV28 and TRBJ1-6, is DVKVTQSSRYLVKRTGEKVFLECVQDMDHENMFWYRQDPGLGLRLIYFSYDVKMKEKGDIPEGYSVSREKKERFSLILESASTNQTSMYLCASSSDRGHYNSPLHFGNGTRLTVT.

This clone was detected only a few times. The rearrangement links TRBV10-3 to TRBJ2-2; a possible D gene is TRBD1 (6 bases). This CDR3 has 14 residues. Germline V gene data show CDR1 as ENHRY and CDR2 as SYGVKD. V lost 3 bases to trimming and J lost 4 bases, with 9 bases between them. The CDR3 nucleotides read TGTGCCATCAGTGACCACAGGGTCACCGGGGAGCTGTTTTTT. It is translated as CAISDHRVTGELFF.

The V call is TRBV5-1, the J call TRBJ2-3; the D gene is possibly TRBD1 (6 bases). Germline CDR1 and CDR2: SGHRS and YFSETQ. This CDR3 contains 13 residues. The germline V and J ends were trimmed by 3 bases and 3 bases, with 8 bases remaining between them. Written as DNA, the CDR3 is TGCGCCAGCAGCTCGGGGACAACAGATACGCAGTATTTT. Translating gives CASSSGTTDTQYF.

This clone was counted between two and nine times. The rearrangement uses TRBV6-1 and TRBJ1-3; 7 nucleotides line up with TRBD1. The germline V gene has CDR1 MNHNS and CDR2 SASEGT. Losses at the gene ends were 6 bases for V and 4 bases for J; bases not matched to a gene: 6. The CDR3 has 14 residues. Here the CDR3 DNA reads TGTGCCAGCAGGTTAACAGGGGTGGGAAACACCATATATTTT. This gives the protein CASRLTGVGNTIYF.

This clone was detected a few times. The chain uses TRBV10-3 and TRBJ1-2; D remains unclear. With 6 bases removed from V and 2 bases from J, the gap between germline ends came to 16 bases. The CDR3 extends over 15 amino acids. Germline CDR1 reads ENHRY; CDR2 reads SYGVKD. The CDR3, as DNA: TGTGCCATCAGGCCTGGTGCGGCGGGGAACTATGGCTACACCTTC. Amino acids: CAIRPGAAGNYGYTF.

The chain is built from TRBV7-9 and TRBJ2-5; D is unresolved. The CDR3 is 14 residues long. Between the trimmed V and J ends, which lost 0 bases and 6 bases, there was a span of 11 bases. Germline loops: CDR1 SEHNR, CDR2 FQNEAQ (reference sequence). The CDR3 is CASSLAYKSKTQYF. CDR3 coding DNA: TGTGCCAGCAGCTTAGCTTACAAGTCGAAGACCCAGTACTTC. Full variable domain (outside the CDR3, taken from reference TRBV7-9 and TRBJ2-5): DTGVSQNPRHKITKRGQNVTFRCDPISEHNRLYWYRQTLGQGPEFLTYFQNEAQLEKSRLLSDRFSAERPKGSFSTLEIQRTEQGDSAMYLCASSLAYKSKTQYFGPGTRLLVL.

The sample holds a few counts of this clone. J is TRBJ2-1 and V is TRBV25-1; TRBD1 agrees at 9 bases. This CDR3 has 12 amino acids. The germline CDR1 and CDR2 sequences are MGHDK and SYGVNS. The ends lost 10 bases at V and 9 bases at J; junction bases unmatched: 7. The DNA of the CDR3 is TGTGCCACCTCTGGACAGGGGATTGAGCAGTTCTTC. Protein: CATSGQGIEQFF.

The J gene is TRBJ2-2, the V gene TRBV5-4; 7 bases agree with TRBD2. Trimming removed 4 bases from V and 2 bases from J; junction bases left unmatched: 2. Germline V gene lookup returns CDR1 SGHNT and CDR2 YYREEE (reference sequence). The CDR3 contains 14 residues. Here the CDR3 reads CASSREGNTGELFF. The DNA of the CDR3 is TGTGCCAGCAGCAGGGAGGGAAACACCGGGGAGCTGTTTTTT.

The chain employs TRBV19 and TRBJ2-3; 7 positions agree with TRBD1. The CDR3 is made up of 16 amino acids. The V gene's germline CDR1 is LNHDA and CDR2 SQIVND (reference sequence). Trimming at V came to 0 bases and at J to 6 bases, leaving 9 bases not matched to a gene. CDR3 DNA sequence: TGTGCCAGTAGTATAGACCCGGGACAGAGGTCGGATACGCAGTATTTT. This translates into CASSIDPGQRSDTQYF.

CDR3 in amino acids: CASSVGGSRVYGYTF. For the CDR3, the DNA is TGTGCCAGCAGTGTGGGAGGGTCACGGGTCTATGGCTACACCTTC. This chain joins TRBV5-5 and TRBJ1-2; no firm D call. Looked up from germline, CDR1 is SGHKS and CDR2 is YYEKEE (reference sequence). CDR3 length equals 15 residues. With 5 bases removed from V and 4 bases from J, the gap between germline ends came to 18 bases.

The chain joins TRBV11-2 to TRBJ2-1; TRBD1 aligns across 9 bases. Germline loops: CDR1 SGHAT, CDR2 FQNNGV. The CDR3 totals 14 residues. The J segment lost 7 bases and the V segment lost 3 bases, leaving 4 bases of the junction unmatched. This chain's CDR3 is CASSFGQGMNEQFF. The CDR3, as DNA: TGTGCCAGCAGCTTCGGACAGGGGATGAATGAGCAGTTCTTC. The variable domain in full, completed from reference TRBV11-2 and TRBJ2-1, reads EAGVAQSPRYKIIEKRQSVAFWCNPISGHATLYWYQQILGQGPKLLIQFQNNGVVDDSQLPKDRFSAERLKGVDSTLKIQPAKLEDSAVYLCASSFGQGMNEQFFGPGTRLTVL.

This chain connects TRBV19 to TRBJ1-3, with 9 bases matching TRBD1. The length of the CDR3 is 15 residues. Germline V CDR1 and CDR2: LNHDA, SQIVND (reference sequence). The V and J ends lost 5 bases and 3 bases, in that order; junction bases with no gene match: 5. The CDR3 DNA reads TGTGCCAGTAGTCCCGGGACAGGGAGTGGAAACACCATATATTTT. It specifies CASSPGTGSGNTIYF.

The rearrangement joins TRBV9 to TRBJ1-3; D possibly corresponds to TRBD1 (5 bases). CDR1 is SGDLS, CDR2 YYNGEE, per germline. V lost 1 base, J lost 1 base, and 6 bases lay in between. The CDR3 covers 14 residues. CDR3 loop: CASSVSGSGNTIYF. DNA for the CDR3: TGTGCCAGCAGCGTATCAGGGTCTGGAAACACCATATATTTT.

This chain joins TRBV5-4 and TRBJ2-3; 7 nucleotides agree with TRBD2. Germline loops: CDR1 SGHNT, CDR2 YYREEE (reference sequence). The CDR3 extends over 16 amino acids. V lost 0 bases and J lost 0; bases outside the gene matches: 4. CDR3 region: CASSLGLADSTDTQYF. The CDR3 DNA reads as TGTGCCAGCAGCTTGGGACTAGCAGACAGCACAGATACGCAGTATTTT.

This chain links TRBV10-3 with TRBJ2-3; TRBD2 matches 9 bases. V shed 4 bases, J shed 0 bases, and the junction held 2 bases outside the gene matches. The CDR3 loop spans 15 amino acids. Germline V lookup: CDR1 ENHRY, CDR2 SYGVKD. The CDR3, as DNA: TGTGCCATCAGTGGGACTAGCGCTAGCACAGATACGCAGTATTTT. It codes for CAISGTSASTDTQYF.

This clone was recorded only once. V gene TRBV5-1 combines with J gene TRBJ2-5; D is possibly TRBD2 (5 bases). Trimming pared 0 bases from V and 1 base from J, leaving 10 bases between. Germline CDR1 reads SGHRS; CDR2 reads YFSETQ. This CDR3 region has 15 residues. The CDR3 DNA reads TGCGCCAGCAGCTTGGCTAGCCCCATCCAAGAGACCCAGTACTTC. Protein product: CASSLASPIQETQYF. Combining the CDR3 with reference TRBV5-1 and TRBJ2-5 gives the whole variable domain KAGVTQTPRYLIKTRGQQVTLSCSPISGHRSVSWYQQTPGQGLQFLFEYFSETQRNKGNFPGRFSGRQFSNSRSEMNVSTLELGDSALYLCASSLASPIQETQYFGPGTRLLVL.

This sequence joins TRBV6-1 and TRBJ1-2; possibly TRBD1 for D (5 bases). V lost 2 bases and J 7 bases, leaving 8 bases between the germline ends. This CDR3 has 12 residues. The germline V gene has CDR1 MNHNS and CDR2 SASEGT. The CDR3 DNA reads as TGTGCCAGCAGTGAACAGGGCCTTGGCTACACCTTC. This gives the protein CASSEQGLGYTF.

The DNA for the CDR3 is TGCGCCAGCAGCTCCCTTGGAGGGAACTACGAGCAGTACTTC. Translating gives CASSSLGGNYEQYF. The gene calls are TRBV5-1 and TRBJ2-7, with TRBD2 as a possible D gene (6 bases). Trimming stripped 3 bases from V and 3 bases from J, with 13 bases between. The length of the CDR3 is 14 residues. Germline V gives CDR1 SGHRS, CDR2 YFSETQ.

The rearrangement uses TRBV30 and TRBJ2-5; TRBD2 agrees at 10 bases. Germline loops: CDR1 GTSNPN, CDR2 SVGIG (reference sequence). V shed 0 bases and J 5 bases; nucleotides not matched to a gene: 6. This CDR3 has 15 amino acids. Written as DNA, the CDR3 is TGTGCCTGGAGTGTACGTCTAGCGGGAGAGGAGACCCAGTACTTC. It translates to CAWSVRLAGEETQYF.

In DNA form, the CDR3 reads TGCGCCAGCAGCCGCGAACAGGGCCCCTACGAGCAGTACTTC. Protein sequence: CASSREQGPYEQYF. This chain connects TRBV4-3 to TRBJ2-7, with D perhaps matching TRBD1 (6 bases). CDR1 LGHNA and CDR2 YSLEER come from the germline V gene. The CDR3 has 14 amino acids. V lost 4 bases, J lost 2 bases, and 12 bases lay in between.